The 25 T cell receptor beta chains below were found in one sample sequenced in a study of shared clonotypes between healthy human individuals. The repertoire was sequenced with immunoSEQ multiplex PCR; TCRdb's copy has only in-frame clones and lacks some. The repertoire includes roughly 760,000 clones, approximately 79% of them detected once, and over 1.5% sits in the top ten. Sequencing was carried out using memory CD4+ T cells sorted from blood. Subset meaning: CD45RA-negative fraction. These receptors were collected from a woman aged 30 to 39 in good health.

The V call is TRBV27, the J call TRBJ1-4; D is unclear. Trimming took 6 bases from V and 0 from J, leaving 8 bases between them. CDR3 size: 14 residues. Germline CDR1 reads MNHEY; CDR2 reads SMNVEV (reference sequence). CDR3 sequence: CASRADATNEKLFF. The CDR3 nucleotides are TGTGCCAGCAGGGCAGATGCAACTAATGAAAAACTGTTTTTT.

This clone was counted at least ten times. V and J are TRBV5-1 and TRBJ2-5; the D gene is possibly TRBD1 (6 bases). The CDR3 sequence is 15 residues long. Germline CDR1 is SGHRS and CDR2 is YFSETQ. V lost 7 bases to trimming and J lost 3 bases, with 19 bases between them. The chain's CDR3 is CASSPRIAGEETQYF. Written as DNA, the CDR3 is TGCGCCAGCTCACCCCGGATAGCAGGGGAAGAGACCCAGTACTTC.

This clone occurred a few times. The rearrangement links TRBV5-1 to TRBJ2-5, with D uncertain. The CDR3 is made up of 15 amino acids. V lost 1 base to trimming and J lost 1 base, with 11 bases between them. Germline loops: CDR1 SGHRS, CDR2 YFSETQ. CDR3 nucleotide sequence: TGCGCCAGCAGCTTGTTTTTGCAACCCCAAGAGACCCAGTACTTC. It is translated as CASSLFLQPQETQYF. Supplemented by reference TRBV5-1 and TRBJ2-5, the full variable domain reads KAGVTQTPRYLIKTRGQQVTLSCSPISGHRSVSWYQQTPGQGLQFLFEYFSETQRNKGNFPGRFSGRQFSNSRSEMNVSTLELGDSALYLCASSLFLQPQETQYFGPGTRLLVL.

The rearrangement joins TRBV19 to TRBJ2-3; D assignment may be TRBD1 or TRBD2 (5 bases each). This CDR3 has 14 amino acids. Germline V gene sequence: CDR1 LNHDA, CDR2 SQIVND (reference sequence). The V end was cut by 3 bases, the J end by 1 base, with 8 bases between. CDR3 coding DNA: TGTGCCAGTAGTATTCAGGGACGCACAGATACGCAGTATTTT. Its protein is CASSIQGRTDTQYF.

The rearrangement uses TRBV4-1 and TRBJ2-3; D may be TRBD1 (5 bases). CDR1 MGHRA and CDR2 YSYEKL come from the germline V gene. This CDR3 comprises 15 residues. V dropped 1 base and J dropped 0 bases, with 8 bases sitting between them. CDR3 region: CASSQGGASTDTQYF. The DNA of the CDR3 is TGCGCCAGCAGCCAAGGTGGGGCTAGCACAGATACGCAGTATTTT.

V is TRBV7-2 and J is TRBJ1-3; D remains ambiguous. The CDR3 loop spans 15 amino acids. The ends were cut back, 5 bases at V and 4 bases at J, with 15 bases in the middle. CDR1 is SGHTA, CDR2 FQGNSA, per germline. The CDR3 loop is CASSRVAALGNTIYF. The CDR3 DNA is TGTGCCAGCAGCCGCGTAGCGGCCTTAGGAAACACCATATATTTT.

Here the CDR3 reads CASSLMNYREQFF. DNA of the CDR3: TGTGCCAGCAGCTTGATGAACTATCGTGAGCAGTTCTTC. The chain joins TRBV11-3 to TRBJ2-1; D is unclear. V lost 3 bases, J lost 9 bases, and 12 bases lay in between. The CDR3 extends over 13 amino acids. Per the germline V gene, CDR1 is SGHNT and CDR2 is YENEEA.

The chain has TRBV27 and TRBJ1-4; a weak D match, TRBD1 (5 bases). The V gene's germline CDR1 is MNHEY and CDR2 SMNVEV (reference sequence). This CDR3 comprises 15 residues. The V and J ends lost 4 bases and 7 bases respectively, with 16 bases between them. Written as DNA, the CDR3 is TGTGCCAGCAGTTCCCAGGGAGGGCGGCGTGAAAAACTGTTTTTT. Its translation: CASSSQGGRREKLFF.

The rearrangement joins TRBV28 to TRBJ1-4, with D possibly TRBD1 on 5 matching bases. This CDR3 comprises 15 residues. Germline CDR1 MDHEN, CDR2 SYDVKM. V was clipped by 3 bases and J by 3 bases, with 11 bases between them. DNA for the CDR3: TGTGCCAGCAGTTTGGGGGGAGAGGCTAATGAAAAACTGTTTTTT. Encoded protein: CASSLGGEANEKLFF.

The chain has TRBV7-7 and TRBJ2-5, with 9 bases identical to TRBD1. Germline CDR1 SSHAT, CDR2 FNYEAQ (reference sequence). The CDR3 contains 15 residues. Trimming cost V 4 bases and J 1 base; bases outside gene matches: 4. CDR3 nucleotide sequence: TGTGCCAGCAGCTCCGACAGGGGGTTCCAAGAGACCCAGTACTTC. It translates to CASSSDRGFQETQYF.

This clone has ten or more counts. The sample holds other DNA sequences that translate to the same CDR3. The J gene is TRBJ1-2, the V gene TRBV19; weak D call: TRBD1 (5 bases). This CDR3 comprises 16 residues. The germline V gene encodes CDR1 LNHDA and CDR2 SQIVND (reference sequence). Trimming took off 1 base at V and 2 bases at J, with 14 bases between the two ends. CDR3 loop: CASSIAYTGTNYGYTF. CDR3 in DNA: TGTGCCAGTAGTATAGCCTACACCGGGACCAACTATGGCTACACCTTC. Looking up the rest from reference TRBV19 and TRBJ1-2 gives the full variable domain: DGGITQSPKYLFRKEGQNVTLSCEQNLNHDAMYWYRQDPGQGLRLIYYSQIVNDFQKGDIAEGYSVSREKKESFPLTVTSAQKNPTAFYLCASSIAYTGTNYGYTFGSGTRLTVV.

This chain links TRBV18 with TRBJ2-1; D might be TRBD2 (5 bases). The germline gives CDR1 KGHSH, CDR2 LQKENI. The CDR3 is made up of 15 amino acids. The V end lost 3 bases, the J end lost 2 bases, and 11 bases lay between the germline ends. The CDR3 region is CASSPSYGTYNEQFF. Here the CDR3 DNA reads TGTGCCAGCTCACCGAGTTACGGGACCTACAATGAGCAGTTCTTC.

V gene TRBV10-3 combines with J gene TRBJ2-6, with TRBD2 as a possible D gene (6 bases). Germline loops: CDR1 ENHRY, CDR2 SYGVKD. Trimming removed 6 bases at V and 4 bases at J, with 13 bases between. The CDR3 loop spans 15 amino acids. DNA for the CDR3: TGTGCCATCAGGCCTCGGGGGTCCGGGGCCAACGTCCTGACTTTC. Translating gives CAIRPRGSGANVLTF.

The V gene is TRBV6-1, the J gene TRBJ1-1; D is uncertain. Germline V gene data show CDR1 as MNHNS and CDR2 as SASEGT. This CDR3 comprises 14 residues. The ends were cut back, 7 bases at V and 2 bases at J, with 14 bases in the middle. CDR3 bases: TGTGCCAGCACCCCTTTAGAGGGAAACACTGAAGCTTTCTTT. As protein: CASTPLEGNTEAFF.

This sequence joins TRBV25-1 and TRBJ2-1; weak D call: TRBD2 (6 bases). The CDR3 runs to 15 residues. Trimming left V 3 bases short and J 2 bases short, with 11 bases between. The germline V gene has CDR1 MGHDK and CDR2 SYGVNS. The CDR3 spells CASSENGSPYNEQFF. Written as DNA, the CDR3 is TGTGCCAGCAGTGAGAACGGGAGCCCCTACAATGAGCAGTTCTTC.

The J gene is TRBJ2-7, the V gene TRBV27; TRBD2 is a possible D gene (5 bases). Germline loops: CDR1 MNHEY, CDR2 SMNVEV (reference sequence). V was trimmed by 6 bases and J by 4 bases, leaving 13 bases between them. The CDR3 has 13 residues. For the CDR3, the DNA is TGTGCCAGCAGCTCGTATCCGGGATACGAGCAGTACTTC. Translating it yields CASSSYPGYEQYF.

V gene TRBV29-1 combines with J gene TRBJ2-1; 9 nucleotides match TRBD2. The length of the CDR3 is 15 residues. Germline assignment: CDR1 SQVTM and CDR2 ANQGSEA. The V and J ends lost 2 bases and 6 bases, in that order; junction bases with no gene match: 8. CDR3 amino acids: CSVENKLAGFNEQFF. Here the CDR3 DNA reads TGCAGCGTTGAAAATAAACTAGCGGGTTTCAATGAGCAGTTCTTC.

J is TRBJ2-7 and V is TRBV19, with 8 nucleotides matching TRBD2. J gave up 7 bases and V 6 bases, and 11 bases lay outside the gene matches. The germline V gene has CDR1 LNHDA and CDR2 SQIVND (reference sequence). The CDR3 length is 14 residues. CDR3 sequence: CASSMSGSLSEQYF. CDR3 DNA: TGTGCCAGTAGCATGAGCGGGAGCCTATCTGAGCAGTACTTC.

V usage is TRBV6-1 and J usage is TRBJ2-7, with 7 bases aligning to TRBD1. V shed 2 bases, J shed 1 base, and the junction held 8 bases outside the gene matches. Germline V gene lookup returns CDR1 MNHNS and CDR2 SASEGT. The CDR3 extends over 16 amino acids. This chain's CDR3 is CASSEFRRGLSYEQYF. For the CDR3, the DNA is TGTGCCAGCAGTGAATTCAGAAGGGGGCTATCCTACGAGCAGTACTTC.

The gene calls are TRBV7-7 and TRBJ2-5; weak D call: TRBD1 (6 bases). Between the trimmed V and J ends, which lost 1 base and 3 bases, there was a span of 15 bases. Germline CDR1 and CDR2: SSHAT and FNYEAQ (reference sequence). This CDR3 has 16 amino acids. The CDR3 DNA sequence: TGTGCCAGCAGCTTAGAAGTCTTTACAGGGAAAGAGACCCAGTACTTC. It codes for CASSLEVFTGKETQYF.

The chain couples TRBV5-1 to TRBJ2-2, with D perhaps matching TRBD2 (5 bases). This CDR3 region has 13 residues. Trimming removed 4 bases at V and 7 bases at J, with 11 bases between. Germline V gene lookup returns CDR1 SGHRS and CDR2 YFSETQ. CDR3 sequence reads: CASSRTELGELFF. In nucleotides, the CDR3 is TGCGCCAGCAGCAGGACTGAACTCGGGGAGCTGTTTTTT.

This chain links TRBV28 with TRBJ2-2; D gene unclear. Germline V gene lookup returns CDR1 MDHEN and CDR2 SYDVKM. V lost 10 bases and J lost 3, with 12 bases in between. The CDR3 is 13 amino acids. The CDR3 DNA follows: TGTGCCATCCTAAGGGTTTACACCGGGGAGCTGTTTTTT. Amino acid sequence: CAILRVYTGELFF. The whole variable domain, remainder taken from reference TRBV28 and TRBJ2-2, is DVKVTQSSRYLVKRTGEKVFLECVQDMDHENMFWYRQDPGLGLRLIYFSYDVKMKEKGDIPEGYSVSREKKERFSLILESASTNQTSMYLCAILRVYTGELFFGEGSRLTVL.

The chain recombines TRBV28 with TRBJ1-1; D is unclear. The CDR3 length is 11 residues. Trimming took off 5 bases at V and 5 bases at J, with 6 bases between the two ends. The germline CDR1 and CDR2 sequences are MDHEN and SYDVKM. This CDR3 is CASSTPTEAFF. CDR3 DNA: TGTGCCAGCAGTACCCCTACTGAAGCTTTCTTT.

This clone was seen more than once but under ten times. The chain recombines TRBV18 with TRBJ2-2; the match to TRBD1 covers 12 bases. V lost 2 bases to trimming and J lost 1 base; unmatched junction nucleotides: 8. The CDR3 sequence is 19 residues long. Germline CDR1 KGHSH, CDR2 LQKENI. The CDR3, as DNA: TGTGCCAGCTCACCATTCGGGACAGGGGGCGACGGGAACACCGGGGAGCTGTTTTTT. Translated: CASSPFGTGGDGNTGELFF.

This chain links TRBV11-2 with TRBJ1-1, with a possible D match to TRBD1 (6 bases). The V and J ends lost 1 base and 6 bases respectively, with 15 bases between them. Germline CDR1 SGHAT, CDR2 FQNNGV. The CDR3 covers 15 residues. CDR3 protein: CASSLAARGLPEAFF. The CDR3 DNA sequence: TGTGCCAGCAGCTTAGCGGCGAGGGGGTTACCTGAAGCTTTCTTT.